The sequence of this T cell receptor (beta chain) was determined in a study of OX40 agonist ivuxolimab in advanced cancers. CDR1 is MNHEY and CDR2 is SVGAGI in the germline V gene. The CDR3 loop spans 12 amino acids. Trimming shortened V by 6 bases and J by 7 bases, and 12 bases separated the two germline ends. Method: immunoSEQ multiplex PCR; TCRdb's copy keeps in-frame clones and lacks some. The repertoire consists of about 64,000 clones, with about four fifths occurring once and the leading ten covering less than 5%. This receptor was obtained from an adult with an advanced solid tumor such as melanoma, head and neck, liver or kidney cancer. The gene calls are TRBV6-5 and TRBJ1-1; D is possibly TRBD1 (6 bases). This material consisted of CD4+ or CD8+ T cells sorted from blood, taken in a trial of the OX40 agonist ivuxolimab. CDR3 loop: CASSPGHLEAFF. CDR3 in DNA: TGTGCCAGCAGCCCGGGACACCTTGAAGCTTTCTTT.